This T cell receptor beta chain is drawn from a study of identical twins. Study outcomes and limitations: Out-of-frame TCR alpha sharing in monozygotic twins exceeded recombination model predictions.

Trimming cost V 6 bases and J 4 bases, with 10 bases left between them. CDR3 size: 12 residues. Germline loops: CDR1 SGHAT, CDR2 FQNNGV. Healthy Caucasians were all of the donors. MiXCR, run by TCRdb on the 5' RACE reads, gives a single entry per CDR3 protein. This sample has 1.5 million or so distinct CDR3 sequences; around a third occur once, and the top ten carry less than 0.35%. This clonotype was found many times. Its target is unknown. The sample was cord blood. The V and J genes are TRBV11-2 and TRBJ2-7; tentative D call: TRBD2 (6 bases). The sequence came from a newborn girl in good health. CDR3 sequence: CASSRTIYEQYF. The CDR3 nucleotides read TGTGCCAGCAGTCGGACTATTTACGAGCAGTACTTC.